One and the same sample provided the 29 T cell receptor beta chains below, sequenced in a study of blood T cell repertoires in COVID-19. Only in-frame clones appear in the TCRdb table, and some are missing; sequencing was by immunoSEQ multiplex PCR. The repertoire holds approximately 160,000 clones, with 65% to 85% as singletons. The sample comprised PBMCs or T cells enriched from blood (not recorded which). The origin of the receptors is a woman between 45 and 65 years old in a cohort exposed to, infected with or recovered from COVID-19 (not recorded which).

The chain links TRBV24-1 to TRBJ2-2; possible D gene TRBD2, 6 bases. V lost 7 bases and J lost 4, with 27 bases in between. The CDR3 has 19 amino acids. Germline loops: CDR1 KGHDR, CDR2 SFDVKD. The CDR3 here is CATSNPESASVLGTGELFF. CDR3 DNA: TGTGCCACCAGCAACCCAGAGTCCGCTAGCGTATTAGGCACCGGGGAGCTGTTTTTT.

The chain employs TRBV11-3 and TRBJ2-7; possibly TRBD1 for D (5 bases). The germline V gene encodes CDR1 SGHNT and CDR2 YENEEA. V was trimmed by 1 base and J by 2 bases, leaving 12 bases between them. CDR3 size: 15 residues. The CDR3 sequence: CASSLGLQGTYEQYF. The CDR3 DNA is TGTGCCAGCAGCTTAGGGTTGCAGGGTACCTACGAGCAGTACTTC.

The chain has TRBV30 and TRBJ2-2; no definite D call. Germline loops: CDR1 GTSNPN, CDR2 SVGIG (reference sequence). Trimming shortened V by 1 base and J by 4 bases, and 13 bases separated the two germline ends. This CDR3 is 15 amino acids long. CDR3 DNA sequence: TGTGCCTGGAGTGGCTGGGCCGAGACCACCGGGGAGCTGTTTTTT. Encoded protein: CAWSGWAETTGELFF.

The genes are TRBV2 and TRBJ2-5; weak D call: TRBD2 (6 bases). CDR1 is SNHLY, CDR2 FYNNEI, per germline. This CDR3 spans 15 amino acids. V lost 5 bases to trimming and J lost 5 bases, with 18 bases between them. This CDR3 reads CASSSLAVPGETQYF. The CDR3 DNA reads TGTGCCAGCAGTTCTTTAGCGGTTCCGGGGGAGACCCAGTACTTC.

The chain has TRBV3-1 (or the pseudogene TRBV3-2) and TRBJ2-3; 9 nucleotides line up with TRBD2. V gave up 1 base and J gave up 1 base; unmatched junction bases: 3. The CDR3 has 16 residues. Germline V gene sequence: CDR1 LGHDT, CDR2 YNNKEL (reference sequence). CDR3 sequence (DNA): TGTGCCAGCAGCCAAGGGCGGGGGGGAGGCACAGATACGCAGTATTTT. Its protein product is CASSQGRGGGTDTQYF.

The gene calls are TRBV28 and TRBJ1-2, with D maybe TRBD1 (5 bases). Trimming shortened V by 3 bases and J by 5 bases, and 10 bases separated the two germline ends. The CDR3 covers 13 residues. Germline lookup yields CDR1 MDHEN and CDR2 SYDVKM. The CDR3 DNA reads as TGTGCCAGCAGTTTCGAAGGGGATTATGGCTACACCTTC. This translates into CASSFEGDYGYTF.

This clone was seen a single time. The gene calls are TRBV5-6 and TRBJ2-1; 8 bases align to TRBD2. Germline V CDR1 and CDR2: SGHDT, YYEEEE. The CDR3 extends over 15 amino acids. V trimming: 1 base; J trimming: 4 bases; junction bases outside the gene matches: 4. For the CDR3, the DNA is TGTGCCAGCAGCTTGTTCCAGCGGGAGTACAATGAGCAGTTCTTC. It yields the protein CASSLFQREYNEQFF.

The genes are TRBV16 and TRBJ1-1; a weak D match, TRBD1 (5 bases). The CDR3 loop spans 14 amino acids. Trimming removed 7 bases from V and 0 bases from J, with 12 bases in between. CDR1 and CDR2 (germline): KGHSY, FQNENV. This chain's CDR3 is CASTRRGLNTEAFF. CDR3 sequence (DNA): TGTGCCAGCACCCGGCGGGGCCTGAACACTGAAGCTTTCTTT.

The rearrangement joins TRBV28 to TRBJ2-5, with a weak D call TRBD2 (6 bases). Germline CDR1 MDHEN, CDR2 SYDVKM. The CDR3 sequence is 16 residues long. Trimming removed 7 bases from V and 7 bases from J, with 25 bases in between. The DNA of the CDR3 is TGTGCCAGCACCTCGGGAGTGGCCCCGACGGGCCGGACCCAGTACTTC. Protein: CASTSGVAPTGRTQYF.

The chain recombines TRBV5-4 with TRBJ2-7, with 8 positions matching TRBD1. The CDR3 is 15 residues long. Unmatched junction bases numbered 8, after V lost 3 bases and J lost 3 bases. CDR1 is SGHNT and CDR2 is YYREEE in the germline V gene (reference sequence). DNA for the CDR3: TGTGCCAGCAGCTCCGGGACAGGAGGTCACTACGAGCAGTACTTC. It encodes CASSSGTGGHYEQYF.

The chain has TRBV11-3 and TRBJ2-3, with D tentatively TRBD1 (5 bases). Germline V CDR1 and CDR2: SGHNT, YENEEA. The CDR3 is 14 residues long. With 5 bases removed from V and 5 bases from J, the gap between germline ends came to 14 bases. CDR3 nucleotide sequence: TGTGCCAGCAGCCTAAGGGGCCCAGGAGATACGCAGTATTTT. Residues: CASSLRGPGDTQYF.

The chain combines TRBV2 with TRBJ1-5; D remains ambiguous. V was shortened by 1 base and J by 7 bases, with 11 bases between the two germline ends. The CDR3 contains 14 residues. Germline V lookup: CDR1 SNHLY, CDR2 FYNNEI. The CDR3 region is CASSEGQNEQPQHF. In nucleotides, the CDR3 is TGTGCCAGCAGTGAAGGGCAAAACGAACAGCCCCAGCATTTT.

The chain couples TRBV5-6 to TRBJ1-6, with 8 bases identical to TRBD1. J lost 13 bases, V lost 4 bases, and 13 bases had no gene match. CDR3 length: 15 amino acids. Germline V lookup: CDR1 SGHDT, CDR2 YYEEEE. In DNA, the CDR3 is TGTGCCAGCAGCCGTGAGACAGGGGCCAAACGTCCCCTCCACTTT. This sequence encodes CASSRETGAKRPLHF.

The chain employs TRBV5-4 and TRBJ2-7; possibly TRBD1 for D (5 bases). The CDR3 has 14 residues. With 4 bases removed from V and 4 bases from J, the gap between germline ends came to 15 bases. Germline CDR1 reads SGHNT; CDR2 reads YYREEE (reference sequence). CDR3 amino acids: CASSLEQGSYEQYF. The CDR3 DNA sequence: TGTGCCAGCAGCCTCGAGCAGGGTTCGTACGAGCAGTACTTC.

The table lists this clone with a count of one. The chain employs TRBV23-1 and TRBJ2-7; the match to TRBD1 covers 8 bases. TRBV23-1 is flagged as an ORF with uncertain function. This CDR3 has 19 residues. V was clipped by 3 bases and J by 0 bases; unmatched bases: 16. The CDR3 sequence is CASSHLDRVHFESSYEQYF. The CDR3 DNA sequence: TGCGCCAGCAGTCACCTGGACAGGGTACACTTCGAAAGCTCCTACGAGCAGTACTTC.

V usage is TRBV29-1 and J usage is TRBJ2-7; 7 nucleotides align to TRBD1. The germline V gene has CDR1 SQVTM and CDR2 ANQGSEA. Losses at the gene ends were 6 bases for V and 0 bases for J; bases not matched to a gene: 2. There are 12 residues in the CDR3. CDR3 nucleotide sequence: TGCAGCGTCGCAGGGGGCTCCTACGAGCAGTACTTC. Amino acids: CSVAGGSYEQYF.

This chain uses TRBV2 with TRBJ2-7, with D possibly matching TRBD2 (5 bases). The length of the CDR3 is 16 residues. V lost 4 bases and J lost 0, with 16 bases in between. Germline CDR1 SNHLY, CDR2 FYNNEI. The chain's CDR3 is CASSGKRRSLSYEQYF. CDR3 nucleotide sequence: TGTGCCAGCAGTGGTAAGCGGAGAAGCCTCTCCTACGAGCAGTACTTC.

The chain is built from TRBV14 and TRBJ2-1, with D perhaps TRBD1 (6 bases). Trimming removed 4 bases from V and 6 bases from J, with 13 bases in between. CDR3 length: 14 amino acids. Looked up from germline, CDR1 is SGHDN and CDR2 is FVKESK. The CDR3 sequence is CASSRSLGANEQFF. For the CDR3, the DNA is TGTGCCAGCAGCCGGTCTTTGGGGGCCAATGAGCAGTTCTTC.

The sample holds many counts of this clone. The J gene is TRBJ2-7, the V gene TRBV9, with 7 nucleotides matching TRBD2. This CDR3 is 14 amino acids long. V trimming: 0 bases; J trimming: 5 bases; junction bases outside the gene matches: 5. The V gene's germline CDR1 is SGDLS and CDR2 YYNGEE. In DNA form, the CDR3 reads TGTGCCAGCAGCGTAGGCGGGAGTCCACACGAGCAGTACTTC. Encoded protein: CASSVGGSPHEQYF.

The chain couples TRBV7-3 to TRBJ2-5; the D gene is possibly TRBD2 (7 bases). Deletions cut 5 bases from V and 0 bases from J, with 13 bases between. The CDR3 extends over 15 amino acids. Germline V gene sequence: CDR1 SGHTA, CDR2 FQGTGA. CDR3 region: CASSLDGGHQETQYF. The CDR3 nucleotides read TGTGCCAGCAGCCTAGACGGGGGGCACCAAGAGACCCAGTACTTC.

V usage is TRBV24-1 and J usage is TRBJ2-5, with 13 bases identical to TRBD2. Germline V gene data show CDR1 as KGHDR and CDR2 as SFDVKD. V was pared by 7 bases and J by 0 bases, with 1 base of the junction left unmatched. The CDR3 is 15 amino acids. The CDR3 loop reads CATSGTSGNQETQYF. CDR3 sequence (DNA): TGTGCCACCAGCGGGACTAGCGGGAACCAAGAGACCCAGTACTTC.

The CDR3 DNA follows: TGTGCCACCAGCACAGAAGGGGTCCCGGGTGAACTGTTTTTT. Protein product: CATSTEGVPGELFF. This rearrangement joins TRBV15 to TRBJ1-4; TRBD1 is a possible D gene (5 bases). The CDR3 loop spans 14 amino acids. V shed 4 bases and J shed 12 bases, with 18 bases lying between them. Germline V lookup: CDR1 LNHNV, CDR2 YYDKDF (reference sequence). Complete variable domain (other parts from reference TRBV15 and TRBJ1-4): DAMVIQNPRYQVTQFGKPVTLSCSQTLNHNVMYWYQQKSSQAPKLLFHYYDKDFNNEADTPDNFQSRRPNTSFCFLDIRSPGLGDTAMYLCATSTEGVPGELFFGSGTQLSVL.

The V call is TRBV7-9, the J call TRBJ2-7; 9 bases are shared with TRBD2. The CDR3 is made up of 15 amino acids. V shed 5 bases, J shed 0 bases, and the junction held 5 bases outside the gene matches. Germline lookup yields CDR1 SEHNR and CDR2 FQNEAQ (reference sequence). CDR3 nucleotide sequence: TGTGCCAGCAGCAAGACTAGCGGCAGCTCCTACGAGCAGTACTTC. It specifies CASSKTSGSSYEQYF.

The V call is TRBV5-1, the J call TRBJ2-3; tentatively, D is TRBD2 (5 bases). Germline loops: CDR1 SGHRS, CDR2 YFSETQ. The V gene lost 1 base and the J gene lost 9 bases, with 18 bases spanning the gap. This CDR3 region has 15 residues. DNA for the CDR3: TGCGCCAGCAGCTTGTCCGAGGGATCCTCCCAAACGCAGTATTTT. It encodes CASSLSEGSSQTQYF.

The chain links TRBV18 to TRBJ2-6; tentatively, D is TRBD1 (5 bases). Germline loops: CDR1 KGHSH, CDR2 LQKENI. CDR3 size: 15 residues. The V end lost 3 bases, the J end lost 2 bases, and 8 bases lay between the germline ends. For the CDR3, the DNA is TGTGCCAGCTCACCGGAACAGGCTGGGGCCAACGTCCTGACTTTC. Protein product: CASSPEQAGANVLTF.

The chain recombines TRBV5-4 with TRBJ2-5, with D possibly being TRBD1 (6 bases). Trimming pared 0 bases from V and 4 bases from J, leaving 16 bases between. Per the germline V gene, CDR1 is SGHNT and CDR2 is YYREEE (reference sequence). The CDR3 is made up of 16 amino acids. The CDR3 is CASSLVIGGIGETQYF. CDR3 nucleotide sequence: TGTGCCAGCAGCTTGGTAATAGGGGGAATTGGAGAGACCCAGTACTTC. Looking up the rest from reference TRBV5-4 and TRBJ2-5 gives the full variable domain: ETGVTQSPTHLIKTRGQQVTLRCSSQSGHNTVSWYQQALGQGPQFIFQYYREEENGRGNFPPRFSGLQFPNYSSELNVNALELDDSALYLCASSLVIGGIGETQYFGPGTRLLVL.

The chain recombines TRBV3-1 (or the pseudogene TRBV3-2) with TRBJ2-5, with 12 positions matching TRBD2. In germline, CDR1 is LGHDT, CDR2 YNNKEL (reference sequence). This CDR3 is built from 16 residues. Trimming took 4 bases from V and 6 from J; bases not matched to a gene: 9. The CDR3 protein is CASSLGLAGTGQTQYF. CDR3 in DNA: TGTGCCAGCAGCCTAGGACTAGCGGGGACCGGACAGACCCAGTACTTC.

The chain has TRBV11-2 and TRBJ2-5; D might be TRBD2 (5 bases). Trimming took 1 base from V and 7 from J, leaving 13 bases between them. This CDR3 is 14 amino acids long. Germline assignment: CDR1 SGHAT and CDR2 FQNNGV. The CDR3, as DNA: TGTGCCAGCAGCTTAGGTGGGAGCGACGGGACCCAGTACTTC. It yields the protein CASSLGGSDGTQYF. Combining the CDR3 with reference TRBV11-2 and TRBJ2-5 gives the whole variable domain EAGVAQSPRYKIIEKRQSVAFWCNPISGHATLYWYQQILGQGPKLLIQFQNNGVVDDSQLPKDRFSAERLKGVDSTLKIQPAKLEDSAVYLCASSLGGSDGTQYFGPGTRLLVL.

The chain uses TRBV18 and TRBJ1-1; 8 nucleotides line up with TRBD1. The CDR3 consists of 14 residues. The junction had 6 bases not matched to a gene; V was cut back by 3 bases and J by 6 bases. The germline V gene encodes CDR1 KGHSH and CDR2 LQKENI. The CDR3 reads CASSPDRVSPEAFF. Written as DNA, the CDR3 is TGTGCCAGCTCACCGGACAGGGTTTCCCCTGAAGCTTTCTTT.